The 5 T cell receptor beta chains listed next were all sequenced from one sample in a study of T cell responses to AZD1222 COVID-19 vaccine. Using immunoSEQ multiplex PCR, the repertoire was profiled, and TCRdb retains in-frame clones only, with some absent. This table has fewer than 110,000 clones, about 92% appearing once. The input for sequencing was peripheral blood, taken 28 days after the second AZD1222 dose. Source of these receptors: an adult who received the AZD1222 COVID-19 vaccine.

The chain carries TRBV19 and TRBJ2-3; TRBD1 agrees at 8 bases. The CDR3 is made up of 16 amino acids. In germline, CDR1 is LNHDA, CDR2 SQIVND (reference sequence). J gave up 3 bases and V 5 bases, and 10 bases lay outside the gene matches. The CDR3 DNA sequence: TGTGCCAGTAGTCTTGGACAGGGAGTAGGAACAGATACGCAGTATTTT. It encodes CASSLGQGVGTDTQYF.

V is TRBV7-9 and J is TRBJ1-4; D ambiguous. In germline, CDR1 is SEHNR, CDR2 FQNEAQ (reference sequence). V was trimmed by 8 bases and J by 7 bases, leaving 20 bases between them. The CDR3 consists of 15 residues. CDR3 nucleotides: TGTGCCAGCGAAACATCGGTTTACGACGGTGAAAAACTGTTTTTT. It codes for CASETSVYDGEKLFF.

The chain links TRBV28 to TRBJ1-2, with a tentative D call TRBD1 (6 bases). CDR1 and CDR2 from the germline V gene are MDHEN and SYDVKM. The CDR3 has 15 amino acids. The V end lost 4 bases, the J end lost 6 bases, and 18 bases lay between the germline ends. CDR3 in DNA: TGTGCCAGCAGTTCCAGGGGACCTTCTCTCCATGGCTACACCTTC. Protein product: CASSSRGPSLHGYTF.

The V and J genes are TRBV10-1 and TRBJ2-1; 7 bases match TRBD2. This CDR3 region has 13 residues. With V trimmed by 8 bases and J by 1 base, 2 bases remained unmatched. Germline V CDR1 and CDR2: WNHNN, SYGVQD (reference sequence). CDR3 loop: CASAGESYNEQFF. Written as DNA, the CDR3 is TGCGCCAGCGCGGGGGAGTCCTACAATGAGCAGTTCTTC.

V is TRBV6-5 and J is TRBJ2-2; possibly TRBD1 or TRBD2 for D (5 bases each). The CDR3 is 15 amino acids. Germline loops: CDR1 MNHEY, CDR2 SVGAGI. Trimming pared 2 bases from V and 5 bases from J, leaving 12 bases between. CDR3 bases: TGTGCCAGCAGTTACGGGGGAGTAGGAACCGGGGAGCTGTTTTTT. It codes for CASSYGGVGTGELFF.